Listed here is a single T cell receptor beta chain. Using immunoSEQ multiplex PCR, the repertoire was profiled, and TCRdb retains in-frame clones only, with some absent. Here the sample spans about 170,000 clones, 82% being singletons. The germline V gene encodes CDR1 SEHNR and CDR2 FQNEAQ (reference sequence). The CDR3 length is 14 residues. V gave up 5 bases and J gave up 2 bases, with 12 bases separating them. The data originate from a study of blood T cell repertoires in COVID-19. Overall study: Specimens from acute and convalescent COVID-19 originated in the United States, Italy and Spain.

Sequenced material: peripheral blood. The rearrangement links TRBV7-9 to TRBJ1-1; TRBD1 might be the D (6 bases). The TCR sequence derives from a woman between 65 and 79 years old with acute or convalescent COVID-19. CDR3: CASSPAGVNTEAFF. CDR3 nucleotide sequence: TGTGCCAGCAGCCCTGCAGGGGTTAACACTGAAGCTTTCTTT.